This T cell receptor beta chain was recovered during a study of control samples from healthy donors and cancer patients. This clone was seen only once. This CDR3 has 16 residues. After removal of 1 base from V and 3 bases from J, the junction contained 8 bases not matched to a gene. From germline, CDR1 is LNHDA and CDR2 SQIVND (reference sequence). TCRdb keeps only in-frame clones here, not all; method: immunoSEQ multiplex PCR. The sample lists tens of thousands of clones, just under 85% occurring once. This sequence originates from a man aged 30-40 years in good health. The genes are TRBV19 and TRBJ1-2, with 7 bases aligning to TRBD1. What was sequenced was blood. DNA of the CDR3: TGTGCCAGTAGTATAGTTCCGGGACAGAGCTACTATGGCTACACCTTC. It translates to CASSIVPGQSYYGYTF.